This TCR beta chain was obtained from a study of T-cell reconstitution after alpha-beta-depleted transplantation in children. Study-wide results and caveats: Two months or so post-transplant, alpha-beta T cells reportedly derived from several hundred expanded graft clones.

This clonotype has at least ten counts. Its antigen is unidentified. The authors prepared the TCRbeta library with unique molecular identifiers. TCRdb reprocessed the PCR reads via MiXCR and lists one record per CDR3 protein. The sample lists approximately 300,000 distinct CDR3 sequences, around a tenth occurring once. V shed 3 bases and J shed 2 bases, with 18 bases lying between them. The CDR3 has 16 residues. Germline values: CDR1 DFQATT, CDR2 SNEGSKA (reference sequence). This rearrangement joins TRBV20-1 to TRBJ2-3, with TRBD1 as a possible D gene (7 bases). The input for sequencing was peripheral blood, taken 180 days after TCRalphabeta/CD19-depleted stem cell transplant. The TCR sequence derives from a male patient between 2 and 10 years old who had a stem cell transplant for chronic granulomatous disease, so the T cells may come from the graft donor. CDR3 sequence (DNA): TGCAGTGCTAGCCCTAGCAGGGGGGCCTCCACAGATACGCAGTATTTT. This codes for CSASPSRGASTDTQYF.